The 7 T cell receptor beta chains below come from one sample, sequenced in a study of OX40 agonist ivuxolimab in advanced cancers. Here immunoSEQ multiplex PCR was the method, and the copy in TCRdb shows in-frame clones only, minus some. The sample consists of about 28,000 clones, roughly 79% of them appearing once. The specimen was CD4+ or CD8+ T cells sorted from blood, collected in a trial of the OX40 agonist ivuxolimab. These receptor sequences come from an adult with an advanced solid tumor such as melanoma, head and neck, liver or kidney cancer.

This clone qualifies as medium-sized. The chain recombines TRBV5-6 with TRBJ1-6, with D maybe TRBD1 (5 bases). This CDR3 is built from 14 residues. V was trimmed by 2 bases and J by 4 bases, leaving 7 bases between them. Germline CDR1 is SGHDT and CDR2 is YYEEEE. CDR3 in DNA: TGTGCCAGCAGCTTTCAGGGTTATAATTCACCCCTCCACTTT. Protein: CASSFQGYNSPLHF.

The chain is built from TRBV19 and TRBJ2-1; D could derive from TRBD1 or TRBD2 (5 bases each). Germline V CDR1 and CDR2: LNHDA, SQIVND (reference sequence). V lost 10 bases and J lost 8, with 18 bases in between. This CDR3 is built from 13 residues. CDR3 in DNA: TGTGCCACCCTGGGACCTTTAGAGGATGAGCAGTTCTTC. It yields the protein CATLGPLEDEQFF.

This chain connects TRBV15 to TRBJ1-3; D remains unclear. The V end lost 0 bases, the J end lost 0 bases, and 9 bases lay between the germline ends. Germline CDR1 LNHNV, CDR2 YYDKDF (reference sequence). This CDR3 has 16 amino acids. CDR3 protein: CATSRDRYNSGNTIYF. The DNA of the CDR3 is TGTGCCACCAGCAGAGATCGGTATAACTCTGGAAACACCATATATTTT.

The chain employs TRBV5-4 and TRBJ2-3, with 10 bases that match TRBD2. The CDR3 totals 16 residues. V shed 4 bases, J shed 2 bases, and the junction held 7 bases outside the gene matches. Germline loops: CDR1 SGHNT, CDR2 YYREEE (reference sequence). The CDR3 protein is CASSGLAGGNTDTQYF. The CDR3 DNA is TGTGCCAGCAGCGGTTTAGCGGGGGGCAACACAGATACGCAGTATTTT.

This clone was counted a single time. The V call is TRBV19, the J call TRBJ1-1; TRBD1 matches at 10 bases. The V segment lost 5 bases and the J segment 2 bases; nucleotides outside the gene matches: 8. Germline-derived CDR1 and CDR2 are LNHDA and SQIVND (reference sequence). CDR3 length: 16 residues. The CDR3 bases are TGTGCCAGTAGTTCCGCGACAGGGGGCACAAACACTGAAGCTTTCTTT. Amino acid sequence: CASSSATGGTNTEAFF.

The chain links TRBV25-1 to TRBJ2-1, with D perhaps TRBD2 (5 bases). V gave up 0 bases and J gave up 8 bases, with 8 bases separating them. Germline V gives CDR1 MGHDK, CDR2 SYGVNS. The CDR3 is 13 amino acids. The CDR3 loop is CASSEYPEDEQFF. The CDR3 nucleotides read TGTGCCAGCAGTGAATACCCGGAGGATGAGCAGTTCTTC.

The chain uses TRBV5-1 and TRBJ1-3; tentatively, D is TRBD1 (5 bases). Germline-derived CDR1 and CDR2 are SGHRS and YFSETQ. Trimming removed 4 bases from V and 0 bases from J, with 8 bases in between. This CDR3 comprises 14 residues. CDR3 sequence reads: CASSPQVSGNTIYF. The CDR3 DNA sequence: TGCGCCAGCAGCCCACAGGTCTCTGGAAACACCATATATTTT.